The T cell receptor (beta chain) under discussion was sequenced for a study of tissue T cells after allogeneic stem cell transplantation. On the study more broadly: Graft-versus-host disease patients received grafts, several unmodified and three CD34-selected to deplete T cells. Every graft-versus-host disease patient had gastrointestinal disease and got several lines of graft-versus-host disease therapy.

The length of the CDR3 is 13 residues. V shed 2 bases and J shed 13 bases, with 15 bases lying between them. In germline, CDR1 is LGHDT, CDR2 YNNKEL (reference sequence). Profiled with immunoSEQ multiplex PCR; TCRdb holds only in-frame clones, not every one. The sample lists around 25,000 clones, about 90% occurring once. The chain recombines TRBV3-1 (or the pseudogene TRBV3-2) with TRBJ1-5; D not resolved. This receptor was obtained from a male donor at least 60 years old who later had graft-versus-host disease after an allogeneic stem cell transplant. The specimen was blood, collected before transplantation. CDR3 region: CASSQHEDGLQHF. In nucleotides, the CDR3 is TGTGCCAGCAGCCAACACGAAGACGGACTACAGCATTTT.